This T cell receptor (beta chain) originates from a study of T-cell memory formation after mild COVID-19. General study findings and limits: Chiefly within CM and EM were the contracting CD4+ clones; CD8+ ones were within EMRA.

A note on this clonotype: Its antigen is as yet unknown.

5'RACE with constant-segment primers built TCRalpha and TCRbeta cDNA libraries with UMIs. From the 5' RACE reads, TCRdb called clonotypes with MiXCR, one entry per CDR3 protein. This sample has 180,000 or so distinct CDR3 sequences, with around a tenth found just once. The V and J ends lost 0 bases and 3 bases respectively, with 12 bases between them. The CDR3 loop spans 15 amino acids. CDR1 and CDR2 (germline): SGHNT, YYREEE (reference sequence). The TCR comes from a man between 18 and 29 years old who had mild COVID-19 (a few samples of this study predate the infection). Cell type and time point are not known. What was sequenced was PBMCs or a T cell subset sorted from them (not recorded which). The chain combines TRBV5-4 with TRBJ1-1; D perhaps matches TRBD1 (6 bases). The CDR3 loop reads CASSLVGGLYTEAFF. Written as DNA, the CDR3 is TGTGCCAGCAGCTTGGTGGGGGGGCTCTACACTGAAGCTTTCTTT.